This is a list of T cell receptor beta chains from one sample in a study of CD8+CD57+ T cells in acquired aplastic anemia. Via MiXCR, TCRdb re-called the reads, giving one row per CDR3 protein. The data show over 250,000 distinct CDR3 sequences, with 50% to 65% seen just once and around 1.3% held by the top ten. Sequenced: sorted CD4+, CD8+, or CD8+CD57+ T cells (not recorded which) from PBMCs. The receptors come from a human donor with aplastic anemia. CDR3s include the opening cysteine and the closing phenylalanine or tryptophan. The order of the fields is J gene, V gene, CDR3 protein.

TRBJ2-3 | TRBV6-4 | CASSTKSTDTQYF
TRBJ2-5 | TRBV18 | CAGSPQGRGTQETQYF
TRBJ1-3 | TRBV5-1 | CASTSGTGLQGSGNTIYF
TRBJ2-7 | TRBV5-1 | CASRLGLAPSYEQYF
TRBJ2-7 | TRBV7-3 | CASSLMARGSGEQYF
TRBJ2-1 | TRBV5-1 | CASSLRGVNNEQFF
TRBJ1-5 | TRBV7-9 | CASSPPDQPQHF
TRBJ2-5 | TRBV5-8 | CASSLSYSFRETQYF
TRBJ2-5 | TRBV14 | CASSPGLQRETQYF
TRBJ2-3 | TRBV7-3 | CASSIGTSGGQDTQYF
TRBJ2-3 | TRBV12-3/TRBV12-4 | CASILFLAGGTDTQYF
TRBJ2-1 | TRBV20-1 | CSAPARGRYNEQFF
TRBJ2-7 | TRBV20-1 | CSARDRQGGYEQYF
TRBJ2-3 | TRBV7-2 | CASSLRTRGSDEQYF
TRBJ2-3 | TRBV7-3 | CASRNPDSTDTQYF
TRBJ2-7 | TRBV24-1 | CAASGLGRDSGHEQYF
TRBJ1-2 | TRBV2 | CASIHDRGLCGYTF
TRBJ1-5 | TRBV5-6 | CASSLGQQPQHF
TRBJ2-7 | TRBV15 | CATSRAGHGDYEQYF